A single sample is the source of the 21 T cell receptor beta chains below, sequenced in a study of cytomegalovirus exposure and HLA in healthy donors. Use of 60 Vbeta and 13 Jbeta primers characterized the PCR. TCRdb's table, derived via immunoSEQ multiplex PCR, lists solely in-frame clones and lacks some. The sample lists around 120,000 clones; about 81% were seen once. What was sequenced was PBMCs. Receptors were obtained from a woman in her forties in good health and CMV-seropositive.

This chain joins TRBV6-1 and TRBJ1-5; 7 positions agree with TRBD1. The CDR3 loop spans 15 amino acids. Germline V gene sequence: CDR1 MNHNS, CDR2 SASEGT. The J segment lost 5 bases and the V segment lost 2 bases, leaving 6 bases of the junction unmatched. CDR3 sequence reads: CASSETGTADQPQHF. Written as DNA, the CDR3 is TGTGCCAGCAGTGAAACGGGGACAGCAGATCAGCCCCAGCATTTT.

The chain employs TRBV29-1 and TRBJ2-7, with unresolved D. Trimming left V 3 bases short and J 0 bases short, with 6 bases between. The germline CDR1 and CDR2 sequences are SQVTM and ANQGSEA. The CDR3 is made up of 12 amino acids. The CDR3 loop reads CSVEYSSYEQYF. The CDR3 DNA follows: TGCAGCGTTGAGTACAGCTCCTACGAGCAGTACTTC.

CDR3 in DNA: TGTGCCAGCAGTTCATTTGGACTAGGATACACAGATACGCAGTATTTT. This encodes CASSSFGLGYTDTQYF. The chain links TRBV27 to TRBJ2-3, with 7 bases matching TRBD2. The ends lost 4 bases at V and 2 bases at J; junction bases unmatched: 9. The germline gives CDR1 MNHEY, CDR2 SMNVEV (reference sequence). CDR3 size: 16 residues.

The V gene is TRBV14, the J gene TRBJ2-1; 15 nucleotides match TRBD2. J was trimmed by 7 bases and V by 4 bases; bases with no gene match: 2. The CDR3 totals 15 residues. Germline V gives CDR1 SGHDN, CDR2 FVKESK. The CDR3: CASSPGLAGGNEQFF. The CDR3 DNA reads TGTGCCAGCAGCCCGGGACTAGCGGGAGGTAATGAGCAGTTCTTC.

This clone appeared a few times. The chain employs TRBV7-2 and TRBJ2-5; D is perhaps TRBD2 (5 bases). The germline V and J ends were trimmed by 5 bases and 5 bases, with 15 bases remaining between them. The germline V gene has CDR1 SGHTA and CDR2 FQGNSA. There are 14 residues in the CDR3. The CDR3 reads CASSEWTGGETQYF. CDR3 DNA: TGTGCCAGCAGCGAATGGACCGGCGGGGAGACCCAGTACTTC.

In nucleotides, the CDR3 is TGTGCCAGCAGCCGCGACAGGGGGTCCGAAGAGACCCAGTACTTC. Translating it yields CASSRDRGSEETQYF. This sequence joins TRBV7-8 and TRBJ2-5; 9 bases map to TRBD1. Germline loops: CDR1 SGHVS, CDR2 FQNEAQ. With V trimmed by 5 bases and J by 3 bases, 7 bases remained unmatched. CDR3 length: 15 residues.

This clone showed up just once. The chain employs TRBV6-1 and TRBJ2-5; the match to TRBD1 covers 10 bases. This CDR3 is 17 amino acids long. Germline V gene lookup returns CDR1 MNHNS and CDR2 SASEGT. Trimming took 3 bases from V and 0 from J; bases not matched to a gene: 7. Written as DNA, the CDR3 is TGTGCCAGCAGTGAGTGGCCCGGGACAGGGGACCAAGAGACCCAGTACTTC. It is translated as CASSEWPGTGDQETQYF.

The chain's CDR3 is CASSVSQGSYEQYF. CDR3 in DNA: TGTGCCAGCAGTGTCTCACAGGGGTCCTACGAGCAGTACTTC. The chain joins TRBV2 to TRBJ2-7, with 7 bases that match TRBD1. CDR1 SNHLY and CDR2 FYNNEI come from the germline V gene. J lost 1 base, V lost 4 bases, and 4 bases had no gene match. This CDR3 comprises 14 residues.

This clone was detected once. J is TRBJ2-1 and V is TRBV5-4; D perhaps matches TRBD1 (6 bases). This CDR3 contains 12 residues. Germline V gene lookup returns CDR1 SGHNT and CDR2 YYREEE (reference sequence). V was shortened by 5 bases and J by 6 bases, with 9 bases between the two germline ends. The CDR3 DNA is TGTGCCAGCAGTAGGGGGTCCAATGAGCAGTTCTTC. Residues: CASSRGSNEQFF.

This chain joins TRBV19 and TRBJ1-5; D is unresolved. The CDR3 covers 14 residues. The V and J ends lost 1 base and 7 bases respectively, with 11 bases between them. The germline gives CDR1 LNHDA, CDR2 SQIVND (reference sequence). In DNA, the CDR3 is TGTGCCAGTAGTATAGGTACAGTAAGGCAGCCCCAGCATTTT. Translation: CASSIGTVRQPQHF.

The chain carries TRBV27 and TRBJ2-1; 11 nucleotides line up with TRBD2. Germline V gives CDR1 MNHEY, CDR2 SMNVEV (reference sequence). V shed 7 bases and J 7 bases; nucleotides not matched to a gene: 9. This CDR3 comprises 15 residues. The DNA for the CDR3 is TGTGCCAGCACGGATTGGGCTAGCGGGGGGAATGAGCAGTTCTTC. It specifies CASTDWASGGNEQFF.

This chain connects TRBV9 to TRBJ1-2, with a tentative D call TRBD1 (6 bases). The V end lost 0 bases, the J end lost 5 bases, and 11 bases lay between the germline ends. The CDR3 has 14 residues. The germline CDR1 and CDR2 sequences are SGDLS and YYNGEE. The CDR3 DNA reads as TGTGCCAGCAGCGTAGTACAGGGAAATTATGGCTACACCTTC. It encodes CASSVVQGNYGYTF.

The chain employs TRBV28 and TRBJ1-2; no reliable D call. Trimming took 7 bases from V and 9 from J, leaving 15 bases between them. Germline CDR1 reads MDHEN; CDR2 reads SYDVKM. The CDR3 is made up of 12 amino acids. The CDR3 spells CASTPDSLSYTF. The CDR3 region has the DNA TGTGCCAGCACGCCAGACTCTTTGAGCTACACCTTC.

The gene calls are TRBV27 and TRBJ1-2; D is unresolved. The germline V and J ends were trimmed by 6 bases and 0 bases, with 11 bases remaining between them. The CDR3 length is 14 residues. The germline gives CDR1 MNHEY, CDR2 SMNVEV (reference sequence). CDR3 protein: CASRNRNSNYGYTF. In nucleotides, the CDR3 is TGTGCCAGCAGAAACAGAAACTCTAACTATGGCTACACCTTC.

This clone was detected only a few times. The chain couples TRBV6-4 to TRBJ1-1, with 8 nucleotides matching TRBD1. The junction had 6 bases not matched to a gene; V was cut back by 5 bases and J by 4 bases. Germline V CDR1 and CDR2: MRHNA, SNTAGT. The CDR3 is made up of 14 amino acids. The DNA for the CDR3 is TGTGCCAGCAGTCCCAGGGGGCATAGCACTGAAGCTTTCTTT. Encoded protein: CASSPRGHSTEAFF.

The chain joins TRBV5-1 to TRBJ1-3; tentatively, D is TRBD1 (6 bases). CDR3 length equals 14 residues. Germline-derived CDR1 and CDR2 are SGHRS and YFSETQ. Trimming removed 4 bases from V and 4 bases from J, with 12 bases in between. The CDR3 sequence: CASSLTGYGNTIYF. The DNA of the CDR3 is TGCGCCAGCAGCCTTACAGGGTACGGAAACACCATATATTTT.

This sequence joins TRBV5-1 and TRBJ2-3; TRBD1 agrees at 7 bases. CDR1 SGHRS and CDR2 YFSETQ come from the germline V gene. Unmatched junction bases numbered 7, after V lost 0 bases and J lost 6 bases. The CDR3 length is 15 residues. The CDR3 DNA follows: TGCGCCAGCAGCTTGGCATCGACAGGGCTTGATACGCAGTATTTT. Protein product: CASSLASTGLDTQYF.

The chain carries TRBV28 and TRBJ2-7, with 7 nucleotides matching TRBD2. With 5 bases clipped from V and 3 bases from J, the junction kept 19 bases outside the gene matches. Germline V lookup: CDR1 MDHEN, CDR2 SYDVKM. There are 18 residues in the CDR3. Here the CDR3 DNA reads TGTGCCAGCAGTCCGTCCCCCCGGCATGGCGGGAGAGTCTACGAGCAGTACTTC. It translates to CASSPSPRHGGRVYEQYF.

This chain's CDR3 is CATSRALETQYF. In DNA form, the CDR3 reads TGTGCCACCAGCAGAGCCTTAGAGACCCAGTACTTC. V gene TRBV15 combines with J gene TRBJ2-5; D is uncertain. Germline V gene lookup returns CDR1 LNHNV and CDR2 YYDKDF (reference sequence). The CDR3 spans 12 residues. V lost 1 base to trimming and J lost 4 bases, with 4 bases between them.

The rearrangement joins TRBV6-4 to TRBJ1-2; the D gene is possibly TRBD1 (5 bases). Germline CDR1 reads MRHNA; CDR2 reads SNTAGT. There are 14 residues in the CDR3. V lost 6 bases to trimming and J lost 4 bases, with 15 bases between them. The CDR3 nucleotides are TGTGCCAGCAGAATGGACCCCCAGGGCTATGGCTACACCTTC. Translating it yields CASRMDPQGYGYTF.

The chain uses TRBV19 and TRBJ2-2; D perhaps matches TRBD2 (7 bases). Germline loops: CDR1 LNHDA, CDR2 SQIVND (reference sequence). Trimming took off 6 bases at V and 5 bases at J, with 22 bases between the two ends. CDR3 size: 17 residues. The CDR3 DNA reads TGTGCCAGTAGGCGCGTCGGGGGGCCGGGTGGGACCGGGGAGCTGTTTTTT. As protein: CASRRVGGPGGTGELFF.